A selection of T cell receptor beta chains follows, all from one sample in a study of T cells expressing NK-cell markers. TCRdb reprocessed the 5' RACE reads and reports one entry per CDR3 protein, with no DNA. Recorded for this sample: about 260,000 distinct CDR3 sequences. Specimen: blood T cells: a sorted CD56 or NKG2C T cell subset, CD4+ or CD8+ T cells, or bulk PBMC T cells (not recorded which). Receptor source: a woman between 18 and 70 years old in good health. Both conserved end residues are part of each CDR3.

TRBJ2-1	TRBV5-1	CASSLWTAGGNEQFF
TRBJ2-1	TRBV11-2	CASSLAVSYNEQFF
TRBJ2-2	TRBV11-2	CASSHGLLAGGFIVGELFF
TRBJ2-3	TRBV29-1	CSVEVGAADTQYF
TRBJ1-6	TRBV5-1	CASSLETENSPLHF
TRBJ1-2	TRBV5-1	CASSLDRYGYTF
TRBJ1-1	TRBV28	CASSFRMMNTEAFF
TRBJ1-2	TRBV12-5	CASGLVQSYGYTF
TRBJ1-1	TRBV28	CASSRTGRMNTEAFF
TRBJ1-1	TRBV30	CAWSGDTEAFF
TRBJ2-1	TRBV6-1	CASSGGLAGVKQFF
TRBJ2-2	TRBV5-1	CASSLVVGWNTGELFF
TRBJ2-2	TRBV12-3/TRBV12-4	CASTFGLGNTGELFF
TRBJ2-7	TRBV20-1	CSARGGRGHPYEQYF
TRBJ2-7	TRBV12-3/TRBV12-4	CASSRRDRGSYEQYF
TRBJ2-1	TRBV7-6	CASSSLSLYNNEQFF
TRBJ2-7	TRBV20-1	CSAPAGSSYEQYF
TRBJ2-7	TRBV7-9	CASSLNRKLNEQYF
TRBJ1-1	TRBV19	CATSDGLNTEAFF
TRBJ2-1	TRBV9	CASSGSTQSPPAEQFF
TRBJ2-1	TRBV7-9	CASSFSGRAENEQFF
TRBJ1-2	TRBV12-3/TRBV12-4	CASARLSGYTF
TRBJ2-2	TRBV4-3	CASSQEAGQLTGELFF
TRBJ1-2	TRBV6-1	CASTFGSYGYTF
TRBJ1-6	TRBV20-1	CSARKSARNSPLHF
TRBJ2-1	TRBV20-1	CSANRQYNEQFF
TRBJ1-4	TRBV2	CASRYTPTNEKLFF
TRBJ2-7	TRBV28	CASSPPSHSYEQYF
TRBJ2-3	TRBV12-3/TRBV12-4	CATKVDRVPTDTQYF
TRBJ2-1	TRBV2	CASSPESGGGHVQFF
TRBJ2-4	TRBV5-1	CASSFSGRAEPLAKNIQYF
TRBJ2-1	TRBV25-1	CASGLGAGEQFF
TRBJ2-2	TRBV29-1	CSAGGFGAGELFF
TRBJ2-5	TRBV5-1	CASSPAEPGLETQYF
TRBJ1-2	TRBV3-1	CASSQPREGYTF
TRBJ1-6	TRBV4-3	CASSQDTGFNSPLHF
TRBJ1-1	TRBV10-3	CAITAEGRAFF
TRBJ1-1	TRBV12-3/TRBV12-4	CASSPPGTGNTEAFF
TRBJ1-4	TRBV6-1	CASSPPASEKLFF